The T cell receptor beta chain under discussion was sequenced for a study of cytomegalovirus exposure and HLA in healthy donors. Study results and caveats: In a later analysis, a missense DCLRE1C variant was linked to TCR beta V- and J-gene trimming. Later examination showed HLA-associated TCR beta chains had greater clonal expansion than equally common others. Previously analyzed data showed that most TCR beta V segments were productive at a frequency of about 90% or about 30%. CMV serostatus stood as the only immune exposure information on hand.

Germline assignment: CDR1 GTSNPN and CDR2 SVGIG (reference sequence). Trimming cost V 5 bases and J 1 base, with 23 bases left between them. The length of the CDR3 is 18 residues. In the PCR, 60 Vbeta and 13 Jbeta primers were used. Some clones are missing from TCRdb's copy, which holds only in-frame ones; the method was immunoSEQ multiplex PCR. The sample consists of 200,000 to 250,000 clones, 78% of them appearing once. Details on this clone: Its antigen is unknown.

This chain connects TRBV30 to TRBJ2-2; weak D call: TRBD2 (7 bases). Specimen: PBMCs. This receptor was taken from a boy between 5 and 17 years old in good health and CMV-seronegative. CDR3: CAWGYGLGGGLNTGELFF. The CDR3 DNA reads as TGTGCCTGGGGGTATGGCTTGGGGGGGGGCTTGAACACCGGGGAGCTGTTTTTT.